The rows below give T cell receptor beta chains drawn from one sample of a study of tumor-infiltrating lymphocytes in localized non-small cell lung cancer. Clones were read by immunoSEQ multiplex PCR, and TCRdb kept only the in-frame ones, dropping some. The sample records about 7,200 clones, 50% to 75% being singletons. Sequenced material: uninvolved lung tissue not adjacent to the tumor. The receptors here all came from a human donor with non-small cell lung cancer. Both conserved end residues are part of each CDR3.

V	J	CDR3
TRBV19	TRBJ2-7	CASSIRTASYEQYF
TRBV30	TRBJ2-2	CAWSVSGADTGELFF
TRBV5-1	TRBJ2-7	CASSVGTGHEQYF
TRBV19	TRBJ1-2	CASKAVWAGYTF
TRBV19	TRBJ1-6	CASRPSDGTSPLHF
TRBV5-1	TRBJ2-2	CASSLGQGAGELFF
TRBV6-5	TRBJ1-2	CASSYRPNLGYTF
TRBV9	TRBJ1-6	CASSSLGQGGSPLHF
TRBV30	TRBJ1-4	CASRDRGEKLFF
TRBV2	TRBJ1-2	CASSAGQGRYGYTF
TRBV7-8	TRBJ1-2	CASSLAGHSGYTF
TRBV2	TRBJ2-7	CASSDPDRVEEQYF
TRBV10-2	TRBJ2-7	CATSQGYEQYF
TRBV29-1	TRBJ2-2	CSIAGGFDTGELFF
TRBV6-6	TRBJ1-4	CASRDSATNEKLFF
TRBV27	TRBJ1-5	CASRTGIKPQHF
TRBV6-1	TRBJ1-1	CAISDSNTEAFF
TRBV2	TRBJ2-1	CASSEHGSSYNEQFF
TRBV2	TRBJ1-4	CASSQSTGVGEKLFF
TRBV5-1	TRBJ2-7	CASSWTDANIYEQYF
TRBV6-5	TRBJ1-6	CASSYRGSSSPLHF
TRBV5-6	TRBJ1-1	CASKSGVSTEAFF
TRBV5-1	TRBJ2-5	CATSGGEGETQYF
TRBV4-1	TRBJ1-4	CASSLRRTTNEKLFF
TRBV5-4	TRBJ2-7	CASSLTGDSYEQYF
TRBV4-1	TRBJ2-7	CASSLYASGGSYEQYF
TRBV7-9	TRBJ2-5	CASSMDSPRETQYF
TRBV30	TRBJ1-3	CAWSALAEGNTIYF
TRBV5-3	TRBJ2-2	CARRSHYPLRTGELFF
TRBV11-2	TRBJ1-1	CASSLVGQHTEAFF
TRBV30	TRBJ2-2	CAWSVWVRTPNTGELFF
TRBV30	TRBJ1-5	CAWRRSDRDNQPQHF
TRBV19	TRBJ2-3	CASLQMGQGSDTQYF
TRBV19	TRBJ1-5	CASTHGRGTDQPQHF
TRBV5-4	TRBJ1-1	CASSRTGSEAFF
TRBV30	TRBJ1-2	CASSTGDTLYGYTF
TRBV7-9	TRBJ2-2	CASSWTGNTGELFF
TRBV6-5	TRBJ1-2	CASSLGRFNYGYTF
TRBV4-1	TRBJ1-2	CASSQGVREGYGYTF
TRBV5-6	TRBJ2-5	CASSLAAGVETQYF
TRBV30	TRBJ1-1	CAWSRTLAGAFF
TRBV2	TRBJ2-6	CASSLSRGSGANVLTF
TRBV2	TRBJ1-6	CASSVDSSQSSPLHF
TRBV25-1	TRBJ2-5	CASSEYKGLGSKTQYF
TRBV1	TRBJ2-1	CTSSQDRTSGGWEFF
TRBV9	TRBJ1-4	CASSRPPDEKLFF
TRBV18	TRBJ1-1	CASSPRSSGGRTEAFF
TRBV29-1	TRBJ2-3	CSVPAGSNTQYF
TRBV5-1	TRBJ2-3	CASSLGTGGSTDTQYF
TRBV27	TRBJ2-7	CASSFLAGGPNEQYF
TRBV10-3	TRBJ2-3	CAISEYGQGTDTQYF
TRBV9	TRBJ2-7	CASSVGRGTFFYEQYF
TRBV6-5	TRBJ1-5	CASSLGQGQPQHF
TRBV6-5	TRBJ1-4	CASSWVPNEKLFF
TRBV10-3	TRBJ2-3	CAISETGRSTDTQYF